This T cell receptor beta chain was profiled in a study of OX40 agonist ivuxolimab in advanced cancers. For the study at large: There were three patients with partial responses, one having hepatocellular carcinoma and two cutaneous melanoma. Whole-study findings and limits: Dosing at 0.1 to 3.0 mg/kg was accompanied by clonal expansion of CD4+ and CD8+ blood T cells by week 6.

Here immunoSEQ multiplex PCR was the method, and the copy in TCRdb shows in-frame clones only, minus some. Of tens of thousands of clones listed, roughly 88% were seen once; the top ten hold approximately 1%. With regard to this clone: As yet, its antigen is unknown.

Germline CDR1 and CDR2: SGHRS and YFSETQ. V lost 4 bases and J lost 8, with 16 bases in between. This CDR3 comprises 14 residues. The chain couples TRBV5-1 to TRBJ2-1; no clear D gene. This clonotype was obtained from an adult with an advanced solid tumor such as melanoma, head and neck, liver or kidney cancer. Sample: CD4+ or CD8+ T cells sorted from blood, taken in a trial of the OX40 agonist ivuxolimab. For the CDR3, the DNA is TGCGCCAGCAGCAGGTCAATAGTTTTCGATGAGCAGTTCTTC. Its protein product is CASSRSIVFDEQFF.